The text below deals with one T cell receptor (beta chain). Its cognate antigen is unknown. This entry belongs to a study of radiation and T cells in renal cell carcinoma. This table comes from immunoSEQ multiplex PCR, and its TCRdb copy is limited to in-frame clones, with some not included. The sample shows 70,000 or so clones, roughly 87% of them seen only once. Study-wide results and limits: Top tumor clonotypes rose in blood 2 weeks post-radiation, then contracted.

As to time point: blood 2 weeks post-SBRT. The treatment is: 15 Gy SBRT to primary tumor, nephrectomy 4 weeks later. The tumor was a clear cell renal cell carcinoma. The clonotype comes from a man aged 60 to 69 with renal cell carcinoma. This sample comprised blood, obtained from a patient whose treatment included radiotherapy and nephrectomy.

The CDR3 protein is CASSTNRETQYF. As DNA, the CDR3 is TGCGCCAGCAGCACTAATAGGGAGACCCAGTACTTC. The chain uses TRBV5-1 and TRBJ2-5; no clear D. There are 12 residues in the CDR3. V was cut by 4 bases and J by 5 bases, with 9 bases left in between. The germline V gene encodes CDR1 SGHRS and CDR2 YFSETQ.